What follows are 21 T cell receptor beta chains derived from one specimen sequenced in a study of blood T cell repertoires in COVID-19. Some clones are missing from TCRdb's copy, which holds only in-frame ones; the method was immunoSEQ multiplex PCR. The sample lists around 100,000 clones, about 89% occurring once. Sequences were obtained from peripheral blood. These receptors were taken from a man aged 40-55 years with acute or convalescent COVID-19.

The chain links TRBV12-5 to TRBJ2-7; 10 bases are shared with TRBD1. CDR1 is LGHNT and CDR2 is FRNRAP in the germline V gene. The CDR3 consists of 15 residues. J gave up 4 bases and V 4 bases, and 7 bases lay outside the gene matches. CDR3 sequence: CASGSGTGVGYEQYF. CDR3 in DNA: TGTGCTAGTGGTTCCGGGACAGGGGTTGGATACGAGCAGTACTTC.

This chain joins TRBV2 and TRBJ1-4; 9 bases are shared with TRBD1. Germline assignment: CDR1 SNHLY and CDR2 FYNNEI. CDR3 length: 15 amino acids. The V segment lost 6 bases and the J segment 5 bases; nucleotides outside the gene matches: 7. The CDR3, as DNA: TGTGCCAGCAGGACGGACAGGGGAAAGAATGAAAAACTGTTTTTT. This encodes CASRTDRGKNEKLFF.

The rearrangement uses TRBV11-3 and TRBJ2-2, with 11 positions matching TRBD2. Germline trimming cut 4 bases from V and 5 bases from J; bases unmatched to any gene: 6. CDR3 length: 16 residues. Germline-derived CDR1 and CDR2 are SGHNT and YENEEA. CDR3 DNA sequence: TGTGCCAGCAGCTCTACTAGCGGGAGTAAAACCGGGGAGCTGTTTTTT. Residues: CASSSTSGSKTGELFF.

The rearrangement uses TRBV10-3 and TRBJ1-3; no firm D call. There are 13 residues in the CDR3. Germline loops: CDR1 ENHRY, CDR2 SYGVKD. The germline V and J ends were trimmed by 5 bases and 4 bases, with 9 bases remaining between them. This chain's CDR3 is CAISYGLGNTIYF. The CDR3 DNA reads as TGTGCCATCAGTTATGGGCTGGGAAACACCATATATTTT.

This chain connects TRBV4-3 to TRBJ2-7; D is uncertain. Germline V gives CDR1 LGHNA, CDR2 YSLEER. Trimming pared 0 bases from V and 2 bases from J, leaving 11 bases between. The CDR3 extends over 15 amino acids. CDR3 nucleotide sequence: TGCGCCAGCAGCCAAGATTGGCCCGTTACCTACGAGCAGTACTTC. It translates to CASSQDWPVTYEQYF.

The gene calls are TRBV6-5 and TRBJ1-1, with D unclear. Trimming took off 2 bases at V and 0 bases at J, with 7 bases between the two ends. Germline V gene data show CDR1 as MNHEY and CDR2 as SVGAGI. The CDR3 is 14 residues long. In DNA form, the CDR3 reads TGTGCCAGCAGTTACCGCAGGCTGAACACTGAAGCTTTCTTT. It is translated as CASSYRRLNTEAFF.

The V and J genes are TRBV6-5 and TRBJ2-7; 10 bases fit TRBD2. The J segment lost 7 bases and the V segment lost 7 bases, leaving 13 bases of the junction unmatched. The germline V gene has CDR1 MNHEY and CDR2 SVGAGI. The CDR3 is made up of 15 amino acids. CDR3 sequence: CASIGNLAGAGEQYF. The CDR3 region has the DNA TGTGCCAGCATCGGTAATCTAGCGGGAGCTGGAGAGCAGTACTTC.

The chain joins TRBV10-3 to TRBJ2-5; D ambiguous. Germline V gives CDR1 ENHRY, CDR2 SYGVKD. The CDR3 contains 13 residues. V was trimmed by 2 bases and J by 2 bases, leaving 6 bases between them. The CDR3 DNA reads TGTGCCATCAGTGAGAGCAGGCAAGAGACCCAGTACTTC. The encoded protein is CAISESRQETQYF.

This rearrangement joins TRBV5-1 to TRBJ2-5, with D unclear. The CDR3 is made up of 13 amino acids. V lost 2 bases and J 0 bases, leaving 5 bases between the germline ends. From germline, CDR1 is SGHRS and CDR2 YFSETQ. CDR3 DNA sequence: TGCGCCAGCAGCTTACAGAACCAAGAGACCCAGTACTTC. As protein: CASSLQNQETQYF. Full variable domain (rest looked up from reference TRBV5-1 and TRBJ2-5): KAGVTQTPRYLIKTRGQQVTLSCSPISGHRSVSWYQQTPGQGLQFLFEYFSETQRNKGNFPGRFSGRQFSNSRSEMNVSTLELGDSALYLCASSLQNQETQYFGPGTRLLVL.

This clone occurred a few times. The chain uses TRBV7-9 and TRBJ2-3; no firm D call. Trimming took off 3 bases at V and 2 bases at J, with 9 bases between the two ends. Germline loops: CDR1 SEHNR, CDR2 FQNEAQ (reference sequence). This CDR3 contains 14 residues. CDR3 region: CASSFSGNTDTQYF. The CDR3 DNA follows: TGTGCCAGCAGCTTCTCAGGAAACACAGATACGCAGTATTTT.

The V and J genes are TRBV21-1 and TRBJ2-6; TRBD2 reflects the table's D call only, with no check against the DNA. TRBV21-1 constitutes a pseudogene. There are 21 residues in the CDR3. The CDR3 is CAQGGHRLSGRYHSGANVLTF. Written as DNA, the CDR3 is TGTGCCCAGGGGGGACATCGACTTAGCGGGAGGTACCACTCTGGGGCCAACGTCCTGACTTTC.

The rearrangement links TRBV6-4 to TRBJ1-1; weak D call: TRBD1 (5 bases). CDR1 is MRHNA and CDR2 is SNTAGT in the germline V gene. The V gene lost 4 bases and the J gene lost 4 bases, with 13 bases spanning the gap. This CDR3 spans 14 amino acids. The CDR3 sequence: CASSVERGGTEAFF. In DNA form, the CDR3 reads TGTGCCAGCAGTGTGGAGAGGGGAGGCACTGAAGCTTTCTTT.

This clone was seen just once. The genes are TRBV7-6 and TRBJ2-3; 9 nucleotides match TRBD1. The CDR3 spans 15 residues. Unmatched junction bases numbered 7, after V lost 5 bases and J lost 4 bases. Looked up from germline, CDR1 is SGHVS and CDR2 is FNYEAQ. This CDR3 is CASSLRTGVPDTQYF. The CDR3 coding sequence is TGTGCCAGCAGCCTAAGGACAGGGGTTCCAGATACGCAGTATTTT.

J is TRBJ1-3 and V is TRBV11-2; D remains unclear. Trimming removed 1 base from V and 0 bases from J, with 7 bases in between. Germline V gene data show CDR1 as SGHAT and CDR2 as FQNNGV. The CDR3 contains 15 residues. CDR3 amino acids: CASSLGQVSGNTIYF. The CDR3 DNA sequence: TGTGCCAGCAGCTTAGGCCAGGTCTCTGGAAACACCATATATTTT.

The chain couples TRBV2 to TRBJ2-1, with a weak D call TRBD1 (5 bases). Trimming took off 6 bases at V and 5 bases at J, with 11 bases between the two ends. Germline values: CDR1 SNHLY, CDR2 FYNNEI. The CDR3 spans 13 residues. CDR3 coding DNA: TGTGCCAGCAGCCCCGACAGACACAATGAGCAGTTCTTC. It specifies CASSPDRHNEQFF. Based on the CDR3 plus reference TRBV2 and TRBJ2-1, the full variable domain is EPEVTQTPSHQVTQMGQEVILRCVPISNHLYFYWYRQILGQKVEFLVSFYNNEISEKSEIFDDQFSVERPDGSNFTLKIRSTKLEDSAMYFCASSPDRHNEQFFGPGTRLTVL.

The chain has TRBV4-1 and TRBJ2-1; TRBD1 agrees at 9 bases. There are 14 residues in the CDR3. V gave up 0 bases and J gave up 16 bases; unmatched junction bases: 10. Germline values: CDR1 MGHRA, CDR2 YSYEKL. CDR3 sequence (DNA): TGCGCCAGCAGCCAAGACCTTCTCGGGACAGGGTCTTTCTTC. Encoded protein: CASSQDLLGTGSFF.

The chain couples TRBV12-3 or TRBV12-4 to TRBJ1-2; D not resolved. The CDR3 loop spans 13 amino acids. V gave up 5 bases and J gave up 4 bases, with 11 bases separating them. CDR3 nucleotides: TGTGCCAGCAGTCCCCAGGTTCTCTATGGCTACACCTTC. It yields the protein CASSPQVLYGYTF.

The V gene is TRBV4-1, the J gene TRBJ1-2; 8 positions match TRBD1. Unmatched junction bases numbered 4, after V lost 0 bases and J lost 7 bases. The CDR3 totals 14 residues. CDR1 is MGHRA, CDR2 YSYEKL, per germline. CDR3 coding DNA: TGCGCCAGCAGCCAAGAATTAGACAGGGGTGGCTACACCTTC. Encoded protein: CASSQELDRGGYTF.

The CDR3 DNA reads as TGTGCCAGCAGCATACTAGCGGAACCCTACGAGCAGTACTTC. Translating gives CASSILAEPYEQYF. V is TRBV5-6 and J is TRBJ2-7; the match to TRBD2 covers 8 bases. From germline, CDR1 is SGHDT and CDR2 YYEEEE. The CDR3 runs 14 residues. After removal of 4 bases from V and 2 bases from J, the junction contained 5 bases not matched to a gene. Variable domain in full (rest from reference TRBV5-6 and TRBJ2-7): DAGVTQSPTHLIKTRGQQVTLRCSPKSGHDTVSWYQQALGQGPQFIFQYYEEEERQRGNFPDRFSGHQFPNYSSELNVNALLLGDSALYLCASSILAEPYEQYFGPGTRLTVT.

V and J are TRBV19 and TRBJ2-1, with TRBD1 matching 9 bases. From germline, CDR1 is LNHDA and CDR2 SQIVND (reference sequence). Unmatched junction bases numbered 9, after V lost 2 bases and J lost 7 bases. The CDR3 length is 16 residues. This CDR3 is CASSIIGGQGENEQFF. The CDR3 region has the DNA TGTGCCAGTAGTATAATAGGGGGACAGGGAGAGAATGAGCAGTTCTTC.

This CDR3 is CASSARLRGTTGNTIYF. DNA of the CDR3: TGTGCCAGCAGCGCGCGACTCAGGGGGACAACAGGAAACACCATATATTTT. This chain joins TRBV9 and TRBJ1-3, with TRBD1 matching over 7 bases. V was clipped by 3 bases and J by 4 bases; unmatched bases: 13. The CDR3 runs 17 residues. CDR1 and CDR2 (germline): SGDLS, YYNGEE.